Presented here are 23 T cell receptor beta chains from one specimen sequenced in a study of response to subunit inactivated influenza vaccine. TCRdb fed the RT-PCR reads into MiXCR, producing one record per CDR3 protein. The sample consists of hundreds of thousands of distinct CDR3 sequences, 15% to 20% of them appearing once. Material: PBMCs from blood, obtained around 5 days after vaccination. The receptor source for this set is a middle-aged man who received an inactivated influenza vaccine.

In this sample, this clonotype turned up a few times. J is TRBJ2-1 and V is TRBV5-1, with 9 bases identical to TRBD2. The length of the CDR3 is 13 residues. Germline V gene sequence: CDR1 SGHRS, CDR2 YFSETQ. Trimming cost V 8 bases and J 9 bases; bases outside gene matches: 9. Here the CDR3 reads CASAGGSIVEQFF. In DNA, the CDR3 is TGCGCCAGTGCGGGAGGGAGCATCGTTGAGCAGTTCTTC.

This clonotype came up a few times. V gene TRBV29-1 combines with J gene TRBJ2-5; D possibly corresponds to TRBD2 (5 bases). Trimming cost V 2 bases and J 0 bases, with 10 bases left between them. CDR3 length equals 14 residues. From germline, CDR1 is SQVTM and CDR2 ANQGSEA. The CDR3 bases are TGCAGCGTTGAACGGGGAAACAACCAAGAGACCCAGTACTTC. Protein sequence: CSVERGNNQETQYF.

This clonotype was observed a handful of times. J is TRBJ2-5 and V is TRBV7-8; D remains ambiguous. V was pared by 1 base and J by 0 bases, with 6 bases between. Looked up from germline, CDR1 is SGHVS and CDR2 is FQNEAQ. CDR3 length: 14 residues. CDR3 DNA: TGTGCCAGCAGCTTAGTGGCGGACCAAGAGACCCAGTACTTC. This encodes CASSLVADQETQYF.

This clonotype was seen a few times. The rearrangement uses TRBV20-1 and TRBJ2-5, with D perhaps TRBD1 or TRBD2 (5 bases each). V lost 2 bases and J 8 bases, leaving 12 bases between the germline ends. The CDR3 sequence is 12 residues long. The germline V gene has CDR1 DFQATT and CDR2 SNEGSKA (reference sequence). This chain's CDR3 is CSARKGPDTQYF. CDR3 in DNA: TGCAGTGCTAGAAAGGGACCAGACACCCAGTACTTC.

The CDR3 DNA reads as TGTGCCAGCAGCTGGGACTTTAGGAATGAAGCTTTCTTT. The encoded protein is CASSWDFRNEAFF. The chain combines TRBV4-2 with TRBJ1-1, with D possibly being TRBD1 (5 bases). The V gene's germline CDR1 is LGHNA and CDR2 YNFKEQ. V was clipped by 5 bases and J by 7 bases, with 14 bases between them. The CDR3 has 13 amino acids.

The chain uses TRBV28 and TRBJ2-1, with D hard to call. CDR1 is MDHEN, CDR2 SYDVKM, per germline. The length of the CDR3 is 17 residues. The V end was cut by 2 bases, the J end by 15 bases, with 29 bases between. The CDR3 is CASSLDRYPSYSGARFF. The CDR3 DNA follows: TGTGCCAGCAGTTTAGATCGCTACCCGAGCTACTCAGGAGCTCGGTTCTTC.

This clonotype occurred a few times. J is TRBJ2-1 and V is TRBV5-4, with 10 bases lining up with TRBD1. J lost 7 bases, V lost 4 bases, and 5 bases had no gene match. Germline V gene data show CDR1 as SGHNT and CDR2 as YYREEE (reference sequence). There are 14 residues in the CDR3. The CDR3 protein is CASSRQGALNEQFF. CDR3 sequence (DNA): TGTGCCAGCAGCCGACAGGGGGCGTTGAATGAGCAGTTCTTC.

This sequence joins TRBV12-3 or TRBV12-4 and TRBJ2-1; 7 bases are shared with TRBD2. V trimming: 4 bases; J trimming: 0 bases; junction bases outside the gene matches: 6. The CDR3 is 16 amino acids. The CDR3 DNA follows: TGTGCCAGCAGTTCCTACGGGGGGTTCTCCTACAATGAGCAGTTCTTC. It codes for CASSSYGGFSYNEQFF.

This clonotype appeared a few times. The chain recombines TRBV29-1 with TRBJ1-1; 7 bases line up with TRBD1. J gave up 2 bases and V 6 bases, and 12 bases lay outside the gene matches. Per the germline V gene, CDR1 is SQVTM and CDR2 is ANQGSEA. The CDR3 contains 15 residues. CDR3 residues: CSVIQPGTENTEAFF. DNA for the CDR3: TGCAGCGTGATCCAACCCGGGACAGAAAACACTGAAGCTTTCTTT. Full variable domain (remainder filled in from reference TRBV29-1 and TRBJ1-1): SAVISQKPSRDICQRGTSLTIQCQVDSQVTMMFWYRQQPGQSLTLIATANQGSEATYESGFVIDKFPISRPNLTFSTLTVSNMSPEDSSIYLCSVIQPGTENTEAFFGQGTRLTVV.

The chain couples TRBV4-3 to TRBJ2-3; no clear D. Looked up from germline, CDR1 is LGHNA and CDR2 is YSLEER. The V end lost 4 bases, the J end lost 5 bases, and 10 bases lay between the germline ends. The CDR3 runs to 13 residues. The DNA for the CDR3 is TGCGCCAGCAGCCTCAGGAGATTAGATACGCAGTATTTT. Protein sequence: CASSLRRLDTQYF.

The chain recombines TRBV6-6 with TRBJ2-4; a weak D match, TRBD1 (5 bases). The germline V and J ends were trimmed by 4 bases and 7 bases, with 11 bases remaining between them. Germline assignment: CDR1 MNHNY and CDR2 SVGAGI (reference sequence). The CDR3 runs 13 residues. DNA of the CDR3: TGTGCCAGCAGTTTTCAGGGTAGGAACATTCAGTACTTC. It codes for CASSFQGRNIQYF.

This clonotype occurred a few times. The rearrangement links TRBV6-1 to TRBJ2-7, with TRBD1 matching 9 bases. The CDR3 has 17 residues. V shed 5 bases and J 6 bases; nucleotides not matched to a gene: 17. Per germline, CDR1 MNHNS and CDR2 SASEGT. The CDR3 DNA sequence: TGTGCCAGCAGTCCAGTCCCGGGACAGGGCGACAGGCGCGAGCAGTACTTC. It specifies CASSPVPGQGDRREQYF.

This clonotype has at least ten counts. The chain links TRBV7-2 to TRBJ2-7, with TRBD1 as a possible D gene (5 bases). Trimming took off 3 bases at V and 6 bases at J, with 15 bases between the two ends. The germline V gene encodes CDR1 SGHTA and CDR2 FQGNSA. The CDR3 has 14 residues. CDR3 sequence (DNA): TGTGCCAGCAGCTTTACGGACACTACCGGCGAGCAGTACTTC. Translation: CASSFTDTTGEQYF. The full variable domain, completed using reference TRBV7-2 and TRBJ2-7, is GAGVSQSPSNKVTEKGKDVELRCDPISGHTALYWYRQSLGQGLEFLIYFQGNSAPDKSGLPSDRFSAERTGGSVSTLTIQRTQQEDSAVYLCASSFTDTTGEQYFGPGTRLTVT.

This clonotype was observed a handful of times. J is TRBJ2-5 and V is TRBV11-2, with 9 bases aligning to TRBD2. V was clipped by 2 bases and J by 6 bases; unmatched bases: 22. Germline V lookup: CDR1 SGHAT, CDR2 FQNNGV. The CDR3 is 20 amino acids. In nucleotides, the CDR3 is TGTGCCAGCAGCTTATATTCCAGCGGGGGGCGACCGGACCGGGAAAAGACCCAGTACTTC. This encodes CASSLYSSGGRPDREKTQYF.

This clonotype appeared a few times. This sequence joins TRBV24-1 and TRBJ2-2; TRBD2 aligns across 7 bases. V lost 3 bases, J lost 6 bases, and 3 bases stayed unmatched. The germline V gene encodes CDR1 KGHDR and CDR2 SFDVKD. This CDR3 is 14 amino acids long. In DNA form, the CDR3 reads TGTGCCACCAGTGATACCGGACTAGCCGGGGAGCTGTTTTTT. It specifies CATSDTGLAGELFF.

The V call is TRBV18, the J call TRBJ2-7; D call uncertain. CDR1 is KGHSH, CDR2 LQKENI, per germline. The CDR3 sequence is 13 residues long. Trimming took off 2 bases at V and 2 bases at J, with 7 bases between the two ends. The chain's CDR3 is CASSPGFAYEQYF. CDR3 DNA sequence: TGTGCCAGCTCACCAGGATTTGCCTACGAGCAGTACTTC. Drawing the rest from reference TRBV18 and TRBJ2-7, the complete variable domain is NAGVMQNPRHLVRRRGQEARLRCSPMKGHSHVYWYRQLPEEGLKFMVYLQKENIIDESGMPKERFSAEFPKEGPSILRIQQVVRGDSAAYFCASSPGFAYEQYFGPGTRLTVT.

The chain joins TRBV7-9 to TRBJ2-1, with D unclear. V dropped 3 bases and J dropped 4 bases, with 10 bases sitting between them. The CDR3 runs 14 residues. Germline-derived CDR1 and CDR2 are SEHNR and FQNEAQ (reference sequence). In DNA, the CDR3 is TGTGCCAGCAGCTTCGAGCGCGAGTACAATGAGCAGTTCTTC. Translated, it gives CASSFEREYNEQFF.

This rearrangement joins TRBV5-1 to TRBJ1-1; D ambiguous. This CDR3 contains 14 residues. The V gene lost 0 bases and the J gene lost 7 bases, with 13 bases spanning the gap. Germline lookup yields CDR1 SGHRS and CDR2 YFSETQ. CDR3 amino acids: CASSLGTNSNEAFF. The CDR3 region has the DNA TGCGCCAGCAGCTTGGGCACAAACAGCAATGAAGCTTTCTTT.

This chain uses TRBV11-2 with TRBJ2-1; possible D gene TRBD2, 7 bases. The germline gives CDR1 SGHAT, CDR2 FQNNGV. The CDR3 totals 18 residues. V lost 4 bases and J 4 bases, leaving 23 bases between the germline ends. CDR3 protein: CASSSSRGGRPRYNEQFF. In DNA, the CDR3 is TGTGCCAGCAGCTCCAGTAGGGGGGGACGCCCTAGGTACAATGAGCAGTTCTTC. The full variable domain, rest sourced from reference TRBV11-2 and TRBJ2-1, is EAGVAQSPRYKIIEKRQSVAFWCNPISGHATLYWYQQILGQGPKLLIQFQNNGVVDDSQLPKDRFSAERLKGVDSTLKIQPAKLEDSAVYLCASSSSRGGRPRYNEQFFGPGTRLTVL.

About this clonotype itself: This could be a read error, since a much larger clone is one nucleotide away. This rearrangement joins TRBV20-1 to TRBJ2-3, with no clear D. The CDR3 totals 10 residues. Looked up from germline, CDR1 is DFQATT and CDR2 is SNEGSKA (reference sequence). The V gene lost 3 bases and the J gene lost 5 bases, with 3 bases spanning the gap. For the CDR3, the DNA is TGCAGTGCTAGTGTAGATACGCAGTATTTT. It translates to CSASVDTQYF.

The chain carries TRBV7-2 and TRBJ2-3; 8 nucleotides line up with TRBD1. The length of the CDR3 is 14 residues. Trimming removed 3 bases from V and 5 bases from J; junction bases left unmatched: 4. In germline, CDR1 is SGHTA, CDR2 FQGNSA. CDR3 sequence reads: CASSFGQGGDTQYF. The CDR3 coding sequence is TGTGCCAGCAGCTTCGGACAGGGCGGAGATACGCAGTATTTT.

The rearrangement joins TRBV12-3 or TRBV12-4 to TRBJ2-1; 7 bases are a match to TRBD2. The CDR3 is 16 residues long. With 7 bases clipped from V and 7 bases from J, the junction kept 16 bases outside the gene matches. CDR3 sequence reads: CASTRGTSVRWNEQFF. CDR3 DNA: TGTGCCAGCACTAGGGGAACTAGCGTGAGGTGGAATGAGCAGTTCTTC.

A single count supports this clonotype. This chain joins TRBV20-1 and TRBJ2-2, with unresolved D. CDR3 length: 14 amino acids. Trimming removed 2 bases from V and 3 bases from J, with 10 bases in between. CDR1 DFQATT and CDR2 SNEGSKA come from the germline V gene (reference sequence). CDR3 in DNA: TGCAGTGCTAGAAGGCAGGCCGACACCGGGGAGCTGTTTTTT. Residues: CSARRQADTGELFF.